This record looks at one T cell receptor beta chain sequence and its context. Antigen: not known. This sample is part of a study of T-cell reconstitution after alpha-beta-depleted transplantation in children. A library of TCRbeta sequences, prepared with unique molecular identifiers, was generated. TCRdb reanalysed the PCR reads using MiXCR and keeps one entry per CDR3 protein. The sample yields 98,000 or so distinct CDR3 sequences, around 22% seen once. V lost 8 bases, J lost 0 bases, and 6 bases stayed unmatched. The CDR3 extends over 15 amino acids. In germline, CDR1 is SEHNR, CDR2 FQNEAQ (reference sequence). General study results and limits: From surviving recipient T cells and thymic progenitors came the high day-60 TCRbeta diversity observed in some patients. At the one-year point after transplant, T-cell counts and TCRbeta diversity were found to come mostly from T cells that had been newly produced.

Source: PBMCs, taken before TCRalphabeta/CD19-depleted stem cell transplant. The chain is built from TRBV7-9 and TRBJ2-1, with 8 nucleotides matching TRBD2. This TCR was recovered from a boy aged 2-9 years with acute lymphoblastic leukemia, due to receive a stem cell transplant. The DNA of the CDR3 is TGTGCCAGCGGCACCGGGACTAGCTCCTACAATGAGCAGTTCTTC. It yields the protein CASGTGTSSYNEQFF.